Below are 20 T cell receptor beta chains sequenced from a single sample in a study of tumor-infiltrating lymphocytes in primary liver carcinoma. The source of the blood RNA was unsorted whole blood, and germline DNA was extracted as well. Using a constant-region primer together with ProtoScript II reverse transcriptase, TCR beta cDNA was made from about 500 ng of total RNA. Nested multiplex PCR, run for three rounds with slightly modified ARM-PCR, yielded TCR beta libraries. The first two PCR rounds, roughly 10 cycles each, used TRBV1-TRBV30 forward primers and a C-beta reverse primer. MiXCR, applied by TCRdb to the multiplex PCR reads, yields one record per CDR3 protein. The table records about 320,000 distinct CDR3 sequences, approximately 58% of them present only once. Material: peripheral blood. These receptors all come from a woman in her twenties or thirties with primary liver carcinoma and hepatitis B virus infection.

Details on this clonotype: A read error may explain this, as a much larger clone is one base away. The CDR3 spells CASNSILPQETQYF. CDR3 bases: TGTGCCAGCAATTCCATCCTACCCCAAGAGACCCAGTACTTC. This sequence joins TRBV28 and TRBJ2-5; D uncertain. The CDR3 spans 14 residues. CDR1 is MDHEN, CDR2 SYDVKM, per germline. V dropped 7 bases and J dropped 1 base, with 13 bases sitting between them. Together with reference TRBV28 and TRBJ2-5, the CDR3 gives the full variable domain: DVKVTQSSRYLVKRTGEKVFLECVQDMDHENMFWYRQDPGLGLRLIYFSYDVKMKEKGDIPEGYSVSREKKERFSLILESASTNQTSMYLCASNSILPQETQYFGPGTRLLVL.

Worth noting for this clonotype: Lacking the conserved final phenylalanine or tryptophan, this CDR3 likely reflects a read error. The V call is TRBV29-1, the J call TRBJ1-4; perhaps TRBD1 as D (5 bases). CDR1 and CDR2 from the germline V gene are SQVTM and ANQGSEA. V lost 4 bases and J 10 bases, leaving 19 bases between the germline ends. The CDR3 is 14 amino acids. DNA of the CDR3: TGCAGCGTTGCAGCCTCCACTGGGGGGTCAAAACTGTTTCTT. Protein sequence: CSVAASTGGSKLFL.

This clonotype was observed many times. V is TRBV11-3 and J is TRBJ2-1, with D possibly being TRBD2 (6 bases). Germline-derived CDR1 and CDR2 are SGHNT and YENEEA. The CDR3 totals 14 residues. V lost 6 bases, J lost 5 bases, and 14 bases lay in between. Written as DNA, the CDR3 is TGTGCCAGCAGGATAGGAGGGGATAACAATGAGCAGTTCTTC. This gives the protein CASRIGGDNNEQFF. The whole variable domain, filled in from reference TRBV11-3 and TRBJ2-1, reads EAGVVQSPRYKIIEKKQPVAFWCNPISGHNTLYWYLQNLGQGPELLIRYENEEAVDDSQLPKDRFSAERLKGVDSTLKIQPAELGDSAVYLCASRIGGDNNEQFFGPGTRLTVL.

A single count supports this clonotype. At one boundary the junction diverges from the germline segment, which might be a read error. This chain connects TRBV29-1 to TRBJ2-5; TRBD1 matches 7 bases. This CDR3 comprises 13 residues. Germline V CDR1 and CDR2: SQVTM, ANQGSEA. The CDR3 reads CSVDGQDEGTQHF. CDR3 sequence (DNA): TGCAGCGTTGATGGACAGGATGAAGGGACCCAGCACTTC. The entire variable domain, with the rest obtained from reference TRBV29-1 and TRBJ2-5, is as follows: SAVISQKPSRDICQRGTSLTIQCQVDSQVTMMFWYRQQPGQSLTLIATANQGSEATYESGFVIDKFPISRPNLTFSTLTVSNMSPEDSSIYLCSVDGQDEGTQHFGPGTRLLVL.

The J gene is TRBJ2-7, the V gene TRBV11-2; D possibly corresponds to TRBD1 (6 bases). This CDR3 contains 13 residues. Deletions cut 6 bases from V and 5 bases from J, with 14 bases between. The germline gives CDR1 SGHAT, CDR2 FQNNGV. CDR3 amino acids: CASRKNPGDEQYF. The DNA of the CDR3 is TGTGCCAGCAGAAAAAACCCAGGGGACGAGCAGTACTTC.

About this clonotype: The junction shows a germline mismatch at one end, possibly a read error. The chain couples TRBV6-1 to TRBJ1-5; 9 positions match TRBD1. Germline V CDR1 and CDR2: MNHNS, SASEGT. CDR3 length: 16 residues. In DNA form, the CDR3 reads TGTGCCAGCTCCGGACAGGGGACTTATAGCAATCAGCCCCGGCATTTT. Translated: CASSGQGTYSNQPRHF.

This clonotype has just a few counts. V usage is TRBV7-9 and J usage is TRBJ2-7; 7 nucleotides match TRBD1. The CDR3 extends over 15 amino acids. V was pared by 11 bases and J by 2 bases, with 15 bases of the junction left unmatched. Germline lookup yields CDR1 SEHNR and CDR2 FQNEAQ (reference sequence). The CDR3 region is CAGSGRDSLPYEQYF. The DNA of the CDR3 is TGTGCCGGCTCAGGACGGGACAGCCTCCCCTACGAGCAGTACTTC.

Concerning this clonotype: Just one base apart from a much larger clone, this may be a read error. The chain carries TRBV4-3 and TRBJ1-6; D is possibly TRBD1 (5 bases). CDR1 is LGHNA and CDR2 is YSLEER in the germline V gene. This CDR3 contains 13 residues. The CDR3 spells CASSQATASSLHF. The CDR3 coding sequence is TGCGCCAGCAGCCAAGCGACAGCTTCATCCCTCCACTTT.

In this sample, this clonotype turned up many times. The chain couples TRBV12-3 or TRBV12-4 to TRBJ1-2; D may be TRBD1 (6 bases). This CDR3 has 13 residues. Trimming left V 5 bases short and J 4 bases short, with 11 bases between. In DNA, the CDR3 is TGTGCCAGCAGTGCACAGGGTGGCTATGGCTACACCTTC. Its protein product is CASSAQGGYGYTF.

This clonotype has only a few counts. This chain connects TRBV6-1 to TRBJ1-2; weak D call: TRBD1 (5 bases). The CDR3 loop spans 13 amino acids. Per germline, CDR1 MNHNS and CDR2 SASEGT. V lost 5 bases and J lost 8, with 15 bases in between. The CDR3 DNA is TGTGCCAGCAGTTCCGGGACGCCCTCAGGCTACACCTTC. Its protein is CASSSGTPSGYTF.

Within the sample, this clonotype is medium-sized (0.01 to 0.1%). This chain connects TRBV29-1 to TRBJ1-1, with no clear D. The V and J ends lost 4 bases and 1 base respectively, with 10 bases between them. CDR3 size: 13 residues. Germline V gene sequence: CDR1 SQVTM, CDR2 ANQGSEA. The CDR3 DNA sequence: TGCAGCGTTGCCCCGCACCCGAACACTGAAGCTTTCTTT. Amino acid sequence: CSVAPHPNTEAFF.

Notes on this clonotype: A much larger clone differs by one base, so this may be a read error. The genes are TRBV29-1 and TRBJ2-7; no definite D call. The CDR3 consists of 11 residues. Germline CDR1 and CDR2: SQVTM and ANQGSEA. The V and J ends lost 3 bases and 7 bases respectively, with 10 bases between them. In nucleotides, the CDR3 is TGCAGCGTTGAGGTGTCTAGGGAGCAGTACTTC. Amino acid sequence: CSVEVSREQYF.

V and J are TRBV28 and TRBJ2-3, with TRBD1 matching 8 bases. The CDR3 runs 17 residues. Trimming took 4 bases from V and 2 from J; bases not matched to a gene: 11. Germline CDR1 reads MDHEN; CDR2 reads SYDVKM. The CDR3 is CASSYLKDRDDTDTQYF. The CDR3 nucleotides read TGTGCCAGCAGTTACCTCAAGGACAGGGACGACACAGATACGCAGTATTTT.

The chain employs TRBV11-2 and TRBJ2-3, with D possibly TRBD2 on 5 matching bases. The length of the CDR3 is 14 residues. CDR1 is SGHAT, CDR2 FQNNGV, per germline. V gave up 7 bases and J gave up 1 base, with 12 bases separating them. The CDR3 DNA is TGTGCCAGCAACCGAGCGGAGTGCACAGATACGCAGTATTTT. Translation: CASNRAECTDTQYF.

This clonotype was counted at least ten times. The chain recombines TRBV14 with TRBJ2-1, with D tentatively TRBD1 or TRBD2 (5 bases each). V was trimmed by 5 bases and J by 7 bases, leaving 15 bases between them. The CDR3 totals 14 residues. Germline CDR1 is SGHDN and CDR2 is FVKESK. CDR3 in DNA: TGTGCCAGCAGCGGGGACCTAGTATCGAATGAGCAGTTCTTC. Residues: CASSGDLVSNEQFF.

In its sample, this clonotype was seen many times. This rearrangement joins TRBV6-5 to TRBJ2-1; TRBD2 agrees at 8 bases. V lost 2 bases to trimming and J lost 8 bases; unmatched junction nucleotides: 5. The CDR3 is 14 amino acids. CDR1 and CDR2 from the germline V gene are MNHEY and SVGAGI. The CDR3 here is CASSYGTSFDEQFF. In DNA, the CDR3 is TGTGCCAGCAGTTACGGGACTAGTTTCGATGAGCAGTTCTTC.

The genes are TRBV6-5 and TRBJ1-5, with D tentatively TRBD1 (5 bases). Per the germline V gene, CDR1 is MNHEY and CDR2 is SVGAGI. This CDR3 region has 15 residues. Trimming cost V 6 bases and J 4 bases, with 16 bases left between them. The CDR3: CASSPRTGLNQPQHF. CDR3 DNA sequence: TGTGCCAGCAGCCCCAGAACAGGACTAAATCAGCCCCAGCATTTT.

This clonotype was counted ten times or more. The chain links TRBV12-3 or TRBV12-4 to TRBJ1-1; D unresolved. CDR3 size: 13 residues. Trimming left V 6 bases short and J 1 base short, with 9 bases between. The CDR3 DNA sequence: TGTGCCAGCAGCCCAACGGAGAACACTGAAGCTTTCTTT. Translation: CASSPTENTEAFF.

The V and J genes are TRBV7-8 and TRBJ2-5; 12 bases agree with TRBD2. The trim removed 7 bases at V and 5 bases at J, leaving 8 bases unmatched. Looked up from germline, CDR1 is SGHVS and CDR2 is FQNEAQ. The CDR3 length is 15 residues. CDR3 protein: CASTASGGDWETQYF. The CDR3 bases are TGTGCCAGCACGGCTAGCGGGGGGGATTGGGAGACCCAGTACTTC.

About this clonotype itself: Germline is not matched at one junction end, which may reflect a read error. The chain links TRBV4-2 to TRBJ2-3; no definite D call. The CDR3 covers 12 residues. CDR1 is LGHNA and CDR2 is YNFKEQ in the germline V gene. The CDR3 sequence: CDSSHERSTQYF. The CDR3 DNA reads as TGTGACAGCAGCCACGAAAGGTCGACGCAGTATTTT.